A selection of T cell receptor beta chains follows, all from one sample in a study of shared clonotypes between healthy human individuals. The table came from immunoSEQ multiplex PCR; TCRdb's copy has only in-frame clones and leaves some out. The sample contains over 1.5 million clones, approximately 98% of which appear only once. Sequences were obtained from naive CD4+ T cells sorted from blood. Receptors originate from a young man in good health. Each CDR3 is given with its conserved first and last residue. The D gene is left open where the match is weak. The listing skips clone size in some rows; elsewhere it reads once, few, many or a size class.

-	TRBV7-2	TRBJ2-7	once	TGTGCCAGCAGCTTGGGACCCCTGGCGAATCGCTATTACTCCTACGAGCAGTACTTC	CASSLGPLANRYYSYEQYF
-	TRBV28	TRBJ1-2	-	TGTGCCAGCAACCGGGACTTTAACTATGGCTACACCTTC	CASNRDFNYGYTF
TRBD1	TRBV9	TRBJ1-2	-	TGTGCCAGCAGCGCCGGACAGGAAATTAACTATGGCTACACCTTC	CASSAGQEINYGYTF
-	TRBV7-2	TRBJ2-7	-	TGTGCCAGCAGCCAGACGGGGAGCTCCTACGAGCAGTACTTC	CASSQTGSSYEQYF
-	TRBV7-6	TRBJ2-2	-	TGTGCCAGCAGCTTAGAGGGGCGGTCGAACACCGGGGAGCTGTTTTTT	CASSLEGRSNTGELFF
-	TRBV5-1	TRBJ2-7	-	TGCGCCAGCTCCCGACCGGCTGAGTACGAGCAGTACTTC	CASSRPAEYEQYF
-	TRBV9	TRBJ2-1	-	TGTGCCAGCAGCGCCCGACAGTACAATGAGCAGTTCTTC	CASSARQYNEQFF
-	TRBV27	TRBJ1-1	-	TGTGCCAGCAGTCCAAGGGGGAGGACTGAAGCTTTCTTT	CASSPRGRTEAFF
TRBD2	TRBV4-3	TRBJ2-1	-	TGCGCCAGCAGCCAAGGACCGGGACTAGTCGGCAATGAGCAGTTCTTC	CASSQGPGLVGNEQFF
-	TRBV7-8	TRBJ2-7	-	TGTGCCAGCAGCTTACCCGGGACCTACGAGCAGTACTTC	CASSLPGTYEQYF
TRBD2	TRBV5-4	TRBJ2-1	-	TGTGCCAGCAGCTTCGCGCGGGAGAAGCGGAATGAGCAGTTCTTC	CASSFAREKRNEQFF
-	TRBV6-6	TRBJ1-5	once	TGTGCCAGCAGTTACTCAGGGGGGGATCAGCCCCAGCATTTT	CASSYSGGDQPQHF
TRBD1	TRBV28	TRBJ1-1	few	TGTGCCAGCAACTTCCCGGGACAGGTATCCACTGAAGCTTTCTTT	CASNFPGQVSTEAFF
TRBD1	TRBV4-1	TRBJ2-7	-	TGCGCCAGCAGCCAAGATGACAGGGGAGGCTACGAGCAGTACTTC	CASSQDDRGGYEQYF
-	TRBV7-6	TRBJ2-7	-	TGTGCCAGCAGCTTGAGCTTTTCCTCCTACGAGCAGTACTTC	CASSLSFSSYEQYF
-	TRBV5-4	TRBJ2-1	-	TGTGCCAGCGGAATAGAAACACGCAATGAGCAGTTCTTC	CASGIETRNEQFF
TRBD1	TRBV6-6	TRBJ2-2	once	TGTGCCACCCGGCCGGGACAGGGATCCGGGGAGCTGTTTTTT	CATRPGQGSGELFF
-	TRBV7-8	TRBJ2-7	-	TGTGCCAGCAGCTTAACGTCCTACGAGCAGTACTTC	CASSLTSYEQYF
-	TRBV21-1	TRBJ2-4	-	TGTGCCAGCAGTCCGATGACAGGGAACATTCAGTACTTC	CASSPMTGNIQYF
TRBD2	TRBV19	TRBJ2-7	-	TGTGCCAGTAGTCTGGGACTAGCGGGAGGTAGACGTGACGAGCAGTACTTC	CASSLGLAGGRRDEQYF
-	TRBV25-1	TRBJ2-7	-	TGTGCCAGCAGAGAAACGGGCGCTATCGAGCAGTACTTC	CASRETGAIEQYF
-	TRBV28	TRBJ2-7	-	TGTGCCAGCAGTTTAACAGTCCCCTACGAGCAGTACTTC	CASSLTVPYEQYF
-	TRBV6-1	TRBJ2-2	-	TGTGCCAGCAGTGAAATTCGTGGAGGGTACAATCCCGGGGAGCTGTTTTTT	CASSEIRGGYNPGELFF
-	TRBV5-1	TRBJ2-7	-	TGCGCCAGCAGCCCGCTTGGGACCTACGAGCAGTACTTC	CASSPLGTYEQYF
-	TRBV30	TRBJ1-4	once	TGTGCCTGGGACTCTACGGGAAAACTGTTTTTT	CAWDSTGKLFF
-	TRBV6-6	TRBJ2-7	once	TGTGCCAGCAGAAGGACCTTGACTGTCGACGAGTACGAGCAGTACTTC	CASRRTLTVDEYEQYF
-	TRBV6-6	TRBJ1-2	-	TGTGCCAGCAACCGGGGCTCTGGCTACACCTTC	CASNRGSGYTF
TRBD1	TRBV19	TRBJ1-5	-	TGTGCCGCCCGGGACAGGGGGTCCGCGAGCCAGCCCCAGCATTTT	CAARDRGSASQPQHF
-	TRBV4-2	TRBJ2-6	-	TGTGCCAGCAGCCAAGACCCCCGCGTCCTGACTTTC	CASSQDPRVLTF
TRBD2	TRBV7-2	TRBJ2-1	-	TGTGCCAGCAGCTTAGTAGGGACTACTCACAATGAGCAGTTCTTC	CASSLVGTTHNEQFF
-	TRBV2	TRBJ2-7	-	TGTGCCAGCACAGGGACTTCCTACGAGCAGTACTTC	CASTGTSYEQYF
TRBD2	TRBV28	TRBJ2-7	-	TGTGCCAGCAGTTTGTCTAGCGGGAGTTGGTTCTACGAGCAGTACTTC	CASSLSSGSWFYEQYF
TRBD1	TRBV11-2	TRBJ2-1	-	TGTGCCAGCAGCTTGACAGGGTTAGATGAGCAGTTCTTC	CASSLTGLDEQFF
-	TRBV18	TRBJ2-7	-	TGTGCCAGCTCGGTCAGGGACGACGAGCAGTACTTC	CASSVRDDEQYF
-	TRBV5-1	TRBJ2-7	-	TGCGCCAGCAGCTTCTGGGGTGACAGCTCCTACGAGCAGTACTTC	CASSFWGDSSYEQYF
-	TRBV29-1	TRBJ2-1	-	TGCAGCGTTATTCCTAGAAGCTCCTACAATGAGCAGTTCTTC	CSVIPRSSYNEQFF
-	TRBV28	TRBJ2-7	-	TGTGCCAGCAGTCCCCTCGGGGCCCATAACGAGCAGTACTTC	CASSPLGAHNEQYF
-	TRBV7-6	TRBJ1-1	-	TGTGCCAGCAGCTTAGATTACAGGGTGCACACTGAAGCTTTCTTT	CASSLDYRVHTEAFF
-	TRBV28	TRBJ1-5	-	TGTGCCAGCAGTACACCTCAGGGCCCGAAGGAGCCCCAGCATTTT	CASSTPQGPKEPQHF
-	TRBV18	TRBJ1-3	-	TGTGCCAGCTCTCCCGCGCTAGCAGACACCATATATTTT	CASSPALADTIYF
-	TRBV19	TRBJ1-4	once	TGTGCCAGTAGTTTGGCCGGGATGGGGAATGAAAAACTGTTTTTT	CASSLAGMGNEKLFF
TRBD2	TRBV5-4	TRBJ2-2	-	TGTGCCAGCAGCCCGGACGGGACTAGCGGGAGGGCTTACCCCGGGGAGCTGTTTTTT	CASSPDGTSGRAYPGELFF
-	TRBV7-8	TRBJ1-5	-	TGTGCCAGCAGCTTTCCGGGCCTCAATCAGCCCCAGCATTTT	CASSFPGLNQPQHF
-	TRBV6-1	TRBJ2-7	-	TGTGCCAGCAGTGACCCGGCCTTCTTGGACCGAGGCGAGCAGTACTTC	CASSDPAFLDRGEQYF
-	TRBV27	TRBJ2-1	-	TGTGCCAGCAGTGGCAATGAGCAGTTCTTC	CASSGNEQFF
-	TRBV25-1	TRBJ2-2	-	TGTGCCAGCAGCCCTATCACCGGGGAGCTGTTTTTT	CASSPITGELFF
TRBD1	TRBV7-9	TRBJ1-2	few	TGTGCCACTTCCGGACAGGGGAATGGCTACACCTTC	CATSGQGNGYTF
TRBD1	TRBV29-1	TRBJ1-5	-	TGCAGCGCGAATGACAGGGAAAGCAATCAGCCCCAGCATTTT	CSANDRESNQPQHF
TRBD2	TRBV29-1	TRBJ2-3	once	TGCAGCGTGCCCCTTAGCGGGAGAGATACAGATACGCAGTATTTT	CSVPLSGRDTDTQYF